One sample yielded the 29 T cell receptor beta chains listed below, sequenced in a study of cytomegalovirus exposure and HLA in healthy donors. The PCR had 60 Vbeta and 13 Jbeta primers. Libraries were prepared by immunoSEQ multiplex PCR; TCRdb keeps only in-frame clonotypes and omits some of them. The sample comprises 180,000 or so clones, about 86% of which are singletons, and roughly 0.32% rests with the top ten. Sequencing used PBMCs. These receptors were taken from a woman aged 25 to 39 in good health and CMV-seronegative.

J is TRBJ1-1 and V is TRBV5-5, with 8 bases matching TRBD1. Germline CDR1 is SGHKS and CDR2 is YYEKEE (reference sequence). This CDR3 region has 16 residues. The V segment lost 3 bases and the J segment 5 bases; nucleotides outside the gene matches: 12. CDR3 sequence: CASSSIGWTGRTEAFF. As DNA, the CDR3 is TGTGCCAGCAGCTCCATAGGATGGACAGGGCGAACTGAAGCTTTCTTT.

The chain combines TRBV9 with TRBJ2-3; 11 nucleotides align to TRBD2. CDR1 and CDR2 from the germline V gene are SGDLS and YYNGEE. The CDR3 loop spans 16 amino acids. J lost 5 bases, V lost 4 bases, and 9 bases had no gene match. The DNA for the CDR3 is TGTGCCAGCAGCTTTAGCGGGGGGGTATTTGGAGATACGCAGTATTTT. Translated, it gives CASSFSGGVFGDTQYF.

This clone appeared once. The chain uses TRBV19 and TRBJ2-7, with 8 bases lining up with TRBD2. CDR3 length equals 14 residues. Trimming removed 5 bases from V and 6 bases from J; junction bases left unmatched: 9. Germline V gene lookup returns CDR1 LNHDA and CDR2 SQIVND (reference sequence). CDR3 nucleotides: TGTGCCAGTAGTTCCAGACGGGGGGGCATCGAGCAGTACTTC. Translating it yields CASSSRRGGIEQYF.

Only one count was recorded for this clone. The chain links TRBV7-3 to TRBJ2-1, with 8 nucleotides matching TRBD2. The trim removed 5 bases at V and 0 bases at J, leaving 3 bases unmatched. Germline values: CDR1 SGHTA, CDR2 FQGTGA. The CDR3 covers 15 residues. The CDR3 is CASSVSGSSYNEQFF. DNA of the CDR3: TGTGCCAGCAGCGTCAGCGGGAGCTCCTACAATGAGCAGTTCTTC.

The V gene is TRBV27, the J gene TRBJ2-7, with 12 bases lining up with TRBD1. Losses at the gene ends were 6 bases for V and 5 bases for J; bases not matched to a gene: 5. The germline gives CDR1 MNHEY, CDR2 SMNVEV (reference sequence). The CDR3 is made up of 14 amino acids. CDR3 sequence reads: CASSSGTGGNEQYF. In DNA form, the CDR3 reads TGTGCCAGCAGCTCCGGGACAGGGGGCAACGAGCAGTACTTC.

The chain joins TRBV5-1 to TRBJ2-5; no clear D gene. Per the germline V gene, CDR1 is SGHRS and CDR2 is YFSETQ. Trimming pared 0 bases from V and 5 bases from J, leaving 5 bases between. This CDR3 contains 12 residues. The CDR3 nucleotides are TGCGCCAGCAGCTTGGAACTTGAGACCCAGTACTTC. The encoded protein is CASSLELETQYF.

This chain connects TRBV28 to TRBJ2-5; tentative D call: TRBD1 (5 bases). Trimming took 2 bases from V and 0 from J, leaving 7 bases between them. The CDR3 is 14 residues long. Germline V gives CDR1 MDHEN, CDR2 SYDVKM. Here the CDR3 DNA reads TGTGCCAGCAGTTTAGGGGCTTACCAAGAGACCCAGTACTTC. This codes for CASSLGAYQETQYF.

The genes are TRBV28 and TRBJ2-5; 14 bases fit TRBD2. CDR1 is MDHEN, CDR2 SYDVKM, per germline. With V trimmed by 6 bases and J by 5 bases, 8 bases remained unmatched. The CDR3 consists of 16 residues. The CDR3 DNA is TGTGCCAGCAGCCCGGGACTAGCGGGAGCCGGGGAGACCCAGTACTTC. It yields the protein CASSPGLAGAGETQYF. The full variable domain, its missing parts supplied by reference TRBV28 and TRBJ2-5, is DVKVTQSSRYLVKRTGEKVFLECVQDMDHENMFWYRQDPGLGLRLIYFSYDVKMKEKGDIPEGYSVSREKKERFSLILESASTNQTSMYLCASSPGLAGAGETQYFGPGTRLLVL.

This rearrangement joins TRBV6-5 to TRBJ2-3; possibly TRBD2 for D (5 bases). The CDR3 extends over 12 amino acids. Germline CDR1 reads MNHEY; CDR2 reads SVGAGI. Trimming removed 6 bases from V and 6 bases from J, with 10 bases in between. The CDR3 region has the DNA TGTGCCAGCAGCGACCCGGGGGATACGCAGTATTTT. Encoded protein: CASSDPGDTQYF.

The genes are TRBV18 and TRBJ2-6; 10 positions match TRBD1. Looked up from germline, CDR1 is KGHSH and CDR2 is LQKENI. The CDR3 totals 19 residues. V lost 3 bases to trimming and J lost 5 bases; unmatched junction nucleotides: 13. The CDR3 DNA reads TGTGCCAGCTCACCTATGACCGGGACAGGGGCGCTTAGGGCCAACGTCCTGACTTTC. It is translated as CASSPMTGTGALRANVLTF.

This rearrangement joins TRBV7-8 to TRBJ2-5, with D perhaps matching TRBD1 (6 bases). Trimming removed 5 bases from V and 1 base from J, with 11 bases in between. The germline V gene encodes CDR1 SGHVS and CDR2 FQNEAQ. The CDR3 loop spans 14 amino acids. Here the CDR3 reads CASSPDSAQETQYF. The CDR3, as DNA: TGTGCCAGCAGCCCGGACAGCGCCCAAGAGACCCAGTACTTC.

In the case of this clone: One end of the junction does not line up with germline, which may come from a read error. J is TRBJ1-1 and V is TRBV5-1, with unresolved D. Germline lookup yields CDR1 SGHRS and CDR2 YFSETQ. This CDR3 comprises 12 residues. In DNA form, the CDR3 reads TGCGCCAGCAGCTTGGCCGGGCGGGCGAAAATCTTT. Amino acids: CASSLAGRAKIF. The full variable domain, in which reference TRBV5-1 and TRBJ1-1 provide the parts outside the CDR3, is KAGVTQTPRYLIKTRGQQVTLSCSPISGHRSVSWYQQTPGQGLQFLFEYFSETQRNKGNFPGRFSGRQFSNSRSEMNVSTLELGDSALYLCASSLAGRAKIFGQGTRLTVV.

This chain connects TRBV27 to TRBJ1-3, with a tentative D call TRBD1 (6 bases). This CDR3 spans 15 amino acids. Trimming took 5 bases from V and 2 from J, leaving 13 bases between them. The germline gives CDR1 MNHEY, CDR2 SMNVEV (reference sequence). CDR3 bases: TGTGCCAGCAGTGAGACGGGGGGCACTGGAAACACCATATATTTT. This translates into CASSETGGTGNTIYF.

V is TRBV19 and J is TRBJ1-5; TRBD1 matches at 12 bases. The CDR3 is 14 residues long. Looked up from germline, CDR1 is LNHDA and CDR2 is SQIVND (reference sequence). V trimming: 8 bases; J trimming: 9 bases; junction bases outside the gene matches: 8. The CDR3 DNA is TGTGCCAGTTCTCGGGACAGGGGGCAGGGGCCCCAGCATTTT. Translating gives CASSRDRGQGPQHF.

This rearrangement joins TRBV6-1 to TRBJ2-3; 10 bases are a match to TRBD2. CDR1 and CDR2 from the germline V gene are MNHNS and SASEGT. The CDR3 runs to 15 residues. Germline trimming cut 8 bases from V and 2 bases from J; bases unmatched to any gene: 7. DNA of the CDR3: TGTGCCAGCGGATCTAGCGGGGGATACACAGATACGCAGTATTTT. It specifies CASGSSGGYTDTQYF.

V and J are TRBV25-1 and TRBJ2-7; 11 bases are a match to TRBD2. Germline values: CDR1 MGHDK, CDR2 SYGVNS. V was pared by 2 bases and J by 3 bases, with 3 bases of the junction left unmatched. The CDR3 extends over 15 amino acids. The CDR3, as DNA: TGTGCCAGCAGTGAACTAACTAGCGGGAGCTACGAGCAGTACTTC. Translating gives CASSELTSGSYEQYF.

The chain couples TRBV5-1 to TRBJ2-5; 11 bases are a match to TRBD2. This CDR3 is 15 amino acids long. V was pared by 4 bases and J by 4 bases, with 6 bases of the junction left unmatched. The germline CDR1 and CDR2 sequences are SGHRS and YFSETQ. DNA for the CDR3: TGCGCCAGCAGCGCACTAGCGGGAGTTGGAGAGACCCAGTACTTC. As protein: CASSALAGVGETQYF.

The chain recombines TRBV9 with TRBJ1-2; D gene uncertain. V dropped 0 bases and J dropped 6 bases, with 15 bases sitting between them. Germline CDR1 is SGDLS and CDR2 is YYNGEE. The CDR3 length is 15 residues. CDR3 amino acids: CASSVATGTVNGYTF. The DNA of the CDR3 is TGTGCCAGCAGCGTAGCTACGGGAACAGTAAATGGCTACACCTTC.

The chain links TRBV9 to TRBJ2-2, with 9 bases lining up with TRBD1. J was trimmed by 4 bases and V by 0 bases; bases with no gene match: 4. The CDR3 consists of 16 residues. The germline V gene encodes CDR1 SGDLS and CDR2 YYNGEE. The CDR3 loop reads CASSVEGTGRTGELFF. CDR3 DNA sequence: TGTGCCAGCAGCGTAGAAGGGACAGGGCGCACCGGGGAGCTGTTTTTT.

Here the CDR3 DNA reads TGCGCCAGCAGCTTAGGGCAGGGGCCCACTGAAGCTTTCTTT. Encoded protein: CASSLGQGPTEAFF. The chain carries TRBV5-1 and TRBJ1-1; a weak D match, TRBD1 (6 bases). The CDR3 totals 14 residues. Germline CDR1 SGHRS, CDR2 YFSETQ. V shed 2 bases and J shed 4 bases, with 12 bases lying between them.

The CDR3 protein is CASSHRTSGQETQYF. The DNA for the CDR3 is TGTGCCAGCAGTCACCGGACTAGCGGACAAGAGACCCAGTACTTC. The chain uses TRBV28 and TRBJ2-5; TRBD2 matches at 10 bases. Per germline, CDR1 MDHEN and CDR2 SYDVKM. The V segment lost 5 bases and the J segment 2 bases; nucleotides outside the gene matches: 5. The CDR3 sequence is 15 residues long.

The table lists this clone with a count of one. V is TRBV5-1 and J is TRBJ1-1; TRBD1 matches 12 bases. The germline CDR1 and CDR2 sequences are SGHRS and YFSETQ. The CDR3 has 16 residues. V trimming: 2 bases; J trimming: 6 bases; junction bases outside the gene matches: 8. The CDR3 DNA is TGCGCCAGCAGCTTTCAACCCGGGACAGGGGGCTCTGAAGCTTTCTTT. It is translated as CASSFQPGTGGSEAFF.

The V gene is TRBV4-1, the J gene TRBJ1-1; 8 bases agree with TRBD1. In germline, CDR1 is MGHRA, CDR2 YSYEKL. V was pared by 1 base and J by 1 base, with 5 bases of the junction left unmatched. CDR3 length equals 16 residues. In DNA, the CDR3 is TGCGCCAGCAGCCAAGGGCAGGGGGCTTGGAACACTGAAGCTTTCTTT. This sequence encodes CASSQGQGAWNTEAFF.

The V call is TRBV4-2, the J call TRBJ1-5, with D unresolved. The V end lost 0 bases, the J end lost 6 bases, and 15 bases lay between the germline ends. Germline V gene sequence: CDR1 LGHNA, CDR2 YNFKEQ. The CDR3 is 16 amino acids. The DNA of the CDR3 is TGTGCCAGCAGCCAAGAAGGTCAATTCGGAGGTCAGCCCCAGCATTTT. Encoded protein: CASSQEGQFGGQPQHF.

The chain has TRBV5-8 and TRBJ2-7, with 10 bases matching TRBD2. Germline V gene data show CDR1 as SGHTS and CDR2 as YDEGEE. Trimming cost V 4 bases and J 2 bases; bases outside gene matches: 6. CDR3 length equals 15 residues. The CDR3 loop reads CASSVTSGSPYEQYF. CDR3 bases: TGTGCCAGCAGCGTGACTAGCGGGTCCCCCTACGAGCAGTACTTC.

This rearrangement joins TRBV28 to TRBJ2-1; TRBD2 matches at 7 bases. Germline CDR1 is MDHEN and CDR2 is SYDVKM. This CDR3 spans 15 amino acids. The V segment lost 3 bases and the J segment 4 bases; nucleotides outside the gene matches: 6. This chain's CDR3 is CASSFLGGSYNEQFF. The CDR3 DNA sequence: TGTGCCAGCAGTTTTTTGGGCGGGAGTTACAATGAGCAGTTCTTC.

This clone occurred once. V is TRBV6-1 and J is TRBJ2-3, with 8 bases identical to TRBD2. The V gene's germline CDR1 is MNHNS and CDR2 SASEGT. Trimming at V came to 6 bases and at J to 6 bases, leaving 11 bases not matched to a gene. The CDR3 covers 15 residues. The CDR3 reads CASRLKAGVIDTQYF. CDR3 nucleotides: TGTGCCAGCAGACTCAAAGCGGGAGTAATCGATACGCAGTATTTT.

This chain uses TRBV28 with TRBJ1-5; perhaps TRBD1 as D (5 bases). Germline lookup yields CDR1 MDHEN and CDR2 SYDVKM. V shed 5 bases and J shed 0 bases, with 17 bases lying between them. The CDR3 contains 17 residues. The CDR3 region has the DNA TGTGCCAGCAGTAAATCACAGGTACCGTATAGCAATCAGCCCCAGCATTTT. It codes for CASSKSQVPYSNQPQHF.

A word on this clone: Other nucleotide sequences in the sample specify the same CDR3. The chain links TRBV29-1 to TRBJ2-5, with TRBD1 matching 7 bases. Per the germline V gene, CDR1 is SQVTM and CDR2 is ANQGSEA. V gave up 4 bases and J gave up 4 bases; unmatched junction bases: 3. The CDR3 covers 12 residues. DNA of the CDR3: TGCAGCGTTGTGGCAGGGGGAGAGACCCAGTACTTC. Its protein product is CSVVAGGETQYF.